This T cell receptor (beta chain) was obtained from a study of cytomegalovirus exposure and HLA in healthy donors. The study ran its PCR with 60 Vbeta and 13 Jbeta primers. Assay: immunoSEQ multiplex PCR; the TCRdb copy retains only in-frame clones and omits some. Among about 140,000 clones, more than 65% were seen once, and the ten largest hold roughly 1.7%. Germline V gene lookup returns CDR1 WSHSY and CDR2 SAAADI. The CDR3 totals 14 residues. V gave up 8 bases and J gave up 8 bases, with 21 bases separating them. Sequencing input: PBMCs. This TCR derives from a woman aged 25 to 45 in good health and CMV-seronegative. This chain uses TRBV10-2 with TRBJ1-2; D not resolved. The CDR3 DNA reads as TGCGCCAGCGGGTCGGTGGGCGGGCCTAGAGGCTACACCTTC. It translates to CASGSVGGPRGYTF.